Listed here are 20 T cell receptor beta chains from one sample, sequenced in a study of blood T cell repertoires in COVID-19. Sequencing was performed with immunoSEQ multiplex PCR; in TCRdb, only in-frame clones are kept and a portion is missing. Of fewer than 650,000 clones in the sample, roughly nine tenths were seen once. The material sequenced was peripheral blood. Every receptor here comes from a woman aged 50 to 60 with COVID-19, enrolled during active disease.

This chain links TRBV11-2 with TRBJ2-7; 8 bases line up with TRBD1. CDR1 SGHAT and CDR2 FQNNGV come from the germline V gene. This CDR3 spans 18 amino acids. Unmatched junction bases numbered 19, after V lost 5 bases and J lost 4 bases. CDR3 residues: CASSHPTGTGRALYEQYF. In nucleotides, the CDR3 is TGTGCCAGCAGCCATCCAACCGGGACAGGAAGAGCGCTATACGAGCAGTACTTC.

The CDR3 DNA is TGTGCCAGCAGTTGGGACAGGAACTATGGCTACACCTTC. Residues: CASSWDRNYGYTF. The V call is TRBV2, the J call TRBJ1-2; 8 bases agree with TRBD1. Germline lookup yields CDR1 SNHLY and CDR2 FYNNEI. Trimming took 5 bases from V and 2 from J; bases not matched to a gene: 1. This CDR3 is built from 13 residues.

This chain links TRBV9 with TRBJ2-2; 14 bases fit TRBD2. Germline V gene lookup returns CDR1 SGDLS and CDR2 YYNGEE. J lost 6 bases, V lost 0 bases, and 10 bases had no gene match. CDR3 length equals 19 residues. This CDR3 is CASSVEPGLAGGVAGELFF. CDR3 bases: TGTGCCAGCAGCGTAGAACCCGGACTAGCGGGGGGAGTAGCCGGGGAGCTGTTTTTT.

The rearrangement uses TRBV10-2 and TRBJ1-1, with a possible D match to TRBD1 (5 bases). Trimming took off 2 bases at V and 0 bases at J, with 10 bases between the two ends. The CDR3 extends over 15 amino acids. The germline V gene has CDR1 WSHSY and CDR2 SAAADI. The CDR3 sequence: CASSEAGFMNTEAFF. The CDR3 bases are TGCGCCAGCAGTGAGGCAGGGTTCATGAACACTGAAGCTTTCTTT.

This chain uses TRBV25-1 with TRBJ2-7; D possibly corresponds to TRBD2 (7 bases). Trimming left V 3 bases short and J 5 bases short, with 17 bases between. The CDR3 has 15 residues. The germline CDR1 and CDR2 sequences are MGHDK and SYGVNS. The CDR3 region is CASSDWRGGRDEQYF. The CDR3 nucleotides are TGTGCCAGCAGTGATTGGAGGGGGGGCCGTGACGAGCAGTACTTC.

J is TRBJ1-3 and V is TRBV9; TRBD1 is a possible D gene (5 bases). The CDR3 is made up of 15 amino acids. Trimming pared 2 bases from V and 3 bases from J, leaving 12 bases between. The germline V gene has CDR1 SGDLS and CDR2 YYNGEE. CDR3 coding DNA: TGTGCCAGCAGCGTTCAGGGATCGGGTGGAAACACCATATATTTT. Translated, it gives CASSVQGSGGNTIYF.

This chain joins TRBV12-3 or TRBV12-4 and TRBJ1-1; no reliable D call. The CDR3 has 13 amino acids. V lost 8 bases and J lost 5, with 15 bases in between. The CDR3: CASEDSRGTEAFF. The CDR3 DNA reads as TGTGCCAGCGAGGACTCCCGAGGGACTGAAGCTTTCTTT.

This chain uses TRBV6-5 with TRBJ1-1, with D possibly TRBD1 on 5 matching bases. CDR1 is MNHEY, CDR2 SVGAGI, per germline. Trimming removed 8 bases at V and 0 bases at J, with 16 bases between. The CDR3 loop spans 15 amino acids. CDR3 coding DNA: TGTGCCAGCGCCTACAGGTCTCCCATGAACACTGAAGCTTTCTTT. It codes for CASAYRSPMNTEAFF.

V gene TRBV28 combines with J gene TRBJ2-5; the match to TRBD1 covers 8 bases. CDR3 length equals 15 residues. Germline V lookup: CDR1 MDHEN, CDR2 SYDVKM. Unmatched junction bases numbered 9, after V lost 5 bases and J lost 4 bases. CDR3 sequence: CASSRRRGTGETQYF. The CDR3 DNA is TGTGCCAGCAGTCGCCGAAGGGGGACAGGAGAGACCCAGTACTTC.

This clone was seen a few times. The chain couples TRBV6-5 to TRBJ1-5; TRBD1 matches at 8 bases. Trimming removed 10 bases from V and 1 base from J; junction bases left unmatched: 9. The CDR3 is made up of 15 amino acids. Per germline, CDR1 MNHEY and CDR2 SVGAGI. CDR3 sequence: CATKDRDESNQPQHF. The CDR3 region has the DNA TGTGCCACCAAGGACAGGGACGAAAGCAATCAGCCCCAGCATTTT.

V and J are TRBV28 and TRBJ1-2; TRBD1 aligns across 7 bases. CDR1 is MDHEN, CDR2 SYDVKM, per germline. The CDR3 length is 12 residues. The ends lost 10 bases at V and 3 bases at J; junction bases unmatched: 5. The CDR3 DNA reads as TGTGCCATCAACAGGGGAGACTATGGCTACACCTTC. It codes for CAINRGDYGYTF.

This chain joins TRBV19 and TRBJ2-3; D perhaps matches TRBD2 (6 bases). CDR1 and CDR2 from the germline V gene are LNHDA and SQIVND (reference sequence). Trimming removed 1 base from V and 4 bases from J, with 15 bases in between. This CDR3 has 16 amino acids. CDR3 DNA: TGTGCCAGTAGTATAGTAAGGGGACTGAGGGCAGATACGCAGTATTTT. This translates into CASSIVRGLRADTQYF.

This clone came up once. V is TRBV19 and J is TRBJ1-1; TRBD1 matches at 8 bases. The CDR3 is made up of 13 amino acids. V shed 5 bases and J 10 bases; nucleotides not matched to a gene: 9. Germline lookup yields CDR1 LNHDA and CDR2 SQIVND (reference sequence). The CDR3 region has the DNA TGTGCCAGTAGTTTGCAGGGGGCTCTGGTAGCTTTCTTT. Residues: CASSLQGALVAFF.

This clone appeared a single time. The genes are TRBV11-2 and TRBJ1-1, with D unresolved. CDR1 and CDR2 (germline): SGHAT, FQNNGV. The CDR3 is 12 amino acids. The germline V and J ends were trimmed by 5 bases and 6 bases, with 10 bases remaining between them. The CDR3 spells CASSAGVSEAFF. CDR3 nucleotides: TGTGCCAGCAGCGCAGGCGTTTCTGAAGCTTTCTTT. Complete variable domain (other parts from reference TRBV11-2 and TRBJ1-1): EAGVAQSPRYKIIEKRQSVAFWCNPISGHATLYWYQQILGQGPKLLIQFQNNGVVDDSQLPKDRFSAERLKGVDSTLKIQPAKLEDSAVYLCASSAGVSEAFFGQGTRLTVV.

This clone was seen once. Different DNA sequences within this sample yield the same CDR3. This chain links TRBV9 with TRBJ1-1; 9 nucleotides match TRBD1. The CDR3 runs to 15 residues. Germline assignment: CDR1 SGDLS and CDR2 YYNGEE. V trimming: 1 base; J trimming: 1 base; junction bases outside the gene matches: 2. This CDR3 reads CASSVLGQGNTEAFF. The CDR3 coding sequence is TGTGCCAGCAGCGTATTGGGACAGGGGAACACTGAAGCTTTCTTT.

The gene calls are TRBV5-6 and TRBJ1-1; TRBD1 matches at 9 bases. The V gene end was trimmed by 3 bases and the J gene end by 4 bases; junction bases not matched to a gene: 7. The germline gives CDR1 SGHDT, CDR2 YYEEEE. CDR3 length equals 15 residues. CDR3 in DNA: TGTGCCAGCAGCTGGAAGGGACAGGGAGGCACTGAAGCTTTCTTT. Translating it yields CASSWKGQGGTEAFF. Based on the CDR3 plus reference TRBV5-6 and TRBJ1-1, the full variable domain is DAGVTQSPTHLIKTRGQQVTLRCSPKSGHDTVSWYQQALGQGPQFIFQYYEEEERQRGNFPDRFSGHQFPNYSSELNVNALLLGDSALYLCASSWKGQGGTEAFFGQGTRLTVV.

The CDR3 DNA is TGCAGCGTTGCCGGTGAAGGACATATGAACACTGAAGCTTTCTTT. Translating it yields CSVAGEGHMNTEAFF. This chain connects TRBV29-1 to TRBJ1-1; possible D gene TRBD1, 5 bases. The CDR3 is 15 amino acids. Looked up from germline, CDR1 is SQVTM and CDR2 is ANQGSEA. V lost 4 bases to trimming and J lost 0 bases, with 15 bases between them. Supplemented by reference TRBV29-1 and TRBJ1-1, the full variable domain reads SAVISQKPSRDICQRGTSLTIQCQVDSQVTMMFWYRQQPGQSLTLIATANQGSEATYESGFVIDKFPISRPNLTFSTLTVSNMSPEDSSIYLCSVAGEGHMNTEAFFGQGTRLTVV.

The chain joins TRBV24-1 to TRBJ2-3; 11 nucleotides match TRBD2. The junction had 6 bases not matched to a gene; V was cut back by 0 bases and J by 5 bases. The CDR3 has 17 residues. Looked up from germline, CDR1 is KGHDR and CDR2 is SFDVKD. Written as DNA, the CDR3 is TGTGCCACCAGTGATTTGCTTAGCGGGGGGGCCGGAGATACGCAGTATTTT. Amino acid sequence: CATSDLLSGGAGDTQYF.

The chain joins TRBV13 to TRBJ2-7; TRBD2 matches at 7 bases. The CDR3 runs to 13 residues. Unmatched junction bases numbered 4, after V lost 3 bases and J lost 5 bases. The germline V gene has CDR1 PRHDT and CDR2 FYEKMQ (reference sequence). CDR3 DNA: TGTGCCAGCAGCTTGGGACTAAGCAACGAGCAGTACTTC. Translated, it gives CASSLGLSNEQYF.

The CDR3: CASSSAFPPGQGQETQYF. CDR3 DNA: TGTGCCAGCAGCTCAGCGTTTCCCCCGGGACAGGGTCAAGAGACCCAGTACTTC. The V call is TRBV21-1, the J call TRBJ2-5; the table's D gene call, TRBD1, was not cross checked with the DNA. TRBV21-1 is marked as a pseudogene. This CDR3 spans 18 amino acids.